Sequencing of this T cell receptor (beta chain) was carried out in a study of OX40 agonist ivuxolimab in advanced cancers. Study-wide context: Patients were dosed with the agonistic anti-OX40 (CD134) antibody ivuxolimab. Patients were treated with intravenous ivuxolimab, dosed at 0.01 to 10 mg/kg and infused every 2 weeks. A male proportion of 82.7% was recorded, with mean age around 62 years and range roughly 23 to 79. Earlier treatment with anti-PD-1, anti-PD-L1 or anti-CTLA-4 was permitted, and 35% to 40% had received some.

Generated by immunoSEQ multiplex PCR, the TCRdb table keeps only in-frame clones and is missing some. The sample has 95,000 to 100,000 clones; about 92% are singletons. The CDR3 sequence is 14 residues long. Trimming left V 1 base short and J 0 bases short, with 6 bases between. Germline V gene sequence: CDR1 SGHAT, CDR2 FQNNGV. Material: CD4+ or CD8+ T cells sorted from blood, obtained in a trial of the OX40 agonist ivuxolimab. The chain couples TRBV11-2 to TRBJ1-1; D unclear. This sequence originates from an adult with an advanced solid tumor such as melanoma, head and neck, liver or kidney cancer. The CDR3 DNA reads as TGTGCCAGCAGCTTAGGGCAGATGAACACTGAAGCTTTCTTT. Translation: CASSLGQMNTEAFF.